This T cell receptor (beta chain) was sequenced in a study of T cells in Graves' hyperthyroidism and ophthalmopathy. Authors of the study amplified TCR beta CDR3 regions from RNA transcripts. HTBI primers were employed in a first-round RT-PCR of the TCR CDR3. Each CDR3 protein is one row after TCRdb ran MiXCR on the multiplex PCR reads. The sample gives around 360,000 distinct CDR3 sequences, 12% to 15% of which show up once; about 21% is in the top ten. This clonotype has more than one count but fewer than ten. With V trimmed by 4 bases and J by 5 bases, 4 bases remained unmatched. CDR1 SQVTM and CDR2 ANQGSEA come from the germline V gene. The CDR3 sequence is 13 residues long.

The sequenced sample was blood. This TCR derives from a woman in her sixties with Graves' ophthalmopathy. The V and J genes are TRBV29-1 and TRBJ2-7, with 11 bases lining up with TRBD2. DNA for the CDR3: TGCAGCGTTGCGCTAGCGGGAGGACACGAGCAGTACTTC. Translation: CSVALAGGHEQYF.